The 9 T cell receptor beta chains below come from one sample, sequenced in a study of blood T cell repertoires in COVID-19. The repertoire was sequenced with immunoSEQ multiplex PCR; TCRdb's copy has only in-frame clones and lacks some. Of some 170,000 clones listed, roughly nine tenths are singletons. Sequencing was carried out using peripheral blood. The receptors derive from a man in his sixties with active or convalescent COVID-19.

The chain uses TRBV13 and TRBJ1-2; 8 nucleotides line up with TRBD1. CDR3 length equals 14 residues. The germline gives CDR1 PRHDT, CDR2 FYEKMQ (reference sequence). V trimming: 5 bases; J trimming: 6 bases; junction bases outside the gene matches: 8. The CDR3: CASSQRQGQDGYTF. Here the CDR3 DNA reads TGTGCCAGCAGCCAACGACAGGGGCAAGATGGCTACACCTTC. Combining the CDR3 with reference TRBV13 and TRBJ1-2 gives the whole variable domain AAGVIQSPRHLIKEKRETATLKCYPIPRHDTVYWYQQGPGQDPQFLISFYEKMQSDKGSIPDRFSAQQFSDYHSELNMSSLELGDSALYFCASSQRQGQDGYTFGSGTRLTVV.

The DNA of the CDR3 is TGTGCCAGCAGCTACGGGGCTAGCGGGAGTATCTACGAGCAGTACTTC. As protein: CASSYGASGSIYEQYF. This chain links TRBV13 with TRBJ2-7; TRBD2 agrees at 10 bases. Germline loops: CDR1 PRHDT, CDR2 FYEKMQ (reference sequence). This CDR3 spans 16 amino acids. The V gene end was trimmed by 4 bases and the J gene end by 3 bases; junction bases not matched to a gene: 9.

J is TRBJ2-7 and V is TRBV6-6; 7 nucleotides agree with TRBD1. V was pared by 5 bases and J by 0 bases, with 13 bases of the junction left unmatched. Germline CDR1 and CDR2: MNHNY and SVGAGI (reference sequence). This CDR3 is built from 17 residues. The CDR3 loop reads CASSHDVTGAASYEQYF. CDR3 sequence (DNA): TGTGCCAGCAGTCACGATGTCACAGGGGCTGCCTCCTACGAGCAGTACTTC.

This chain joins TRBV7-2 and TRBJ1-2; D is ambiguous. CDR1 SGHTA and CDR2 FQGNSA come from the germline V gene. Trimming left V 1 base short and J 5 bases short, with 14 bases between. This CDR3 has 15 amino acids. CDR3 sequence (DNA): TGTGCCAGCAGCTTAGTCCCAGGCCCAACTTATGGCTACACCTTC. This gives the protein CASSLVPGPTYGYTF.

The genes are TRBV19 and TRBJ1-2, with 7 bases identical to TRBD1. The germline V gene has CDR1 LNHDA and CDR2 SQIVND (reference sequence). V was clipped by 5 bases and J by 8 bases; unmatched bases: 11. The CDR3 spans 14 residues. The chain's CDR3 is CASSDDRALSGYTF. CDR3 bases: TGTGCCAGTAGTGACGACAGGGCGCTTTCGGGCTACACCTTC.

This clone appeared a few times. Relative to the germline gene, one junction end is altered; a read error may explain this. This chain connects TRBV7-9 to TRBJ1-3; D possibly corresponds to TRBD1 (6 bases). CDR1 SEHNR and CDR2 FQNEAQ come from the germline V gene (reference sequence). The CDR3 has 16 residues. For the CDR3, the DNA is TGTGCCAGCACCTTAACGGGGGGCTTCTCTGGAAACACCATATATTTT. Translated: CASTLTGGFSGNTIYF.

This rearrangement joins TRBV4-2 to TRBJ1-1, with D possibly matching TRBD1 (6 bases). Germline assignment: CDR1 LGHNA and CDR2 YNFKEQ. The V and J ends lost 5 bases and 1 base respectively, with 8 bases between them. This CDR3 region has 13 residues. CDR3 amino acids: CASSAQGNTEAFF. The CDR3 DNA sequence: TGTGCCAGCAGCGCACAGGGGAACACTGAAGCTTTCTTT.

The table lists this clone with a count of one. The chain recombines TRBV30 with TRBJ1-2; TRBD1 might be the D (5 bases). CDR3 length: 13 residues. V was shortened by 1 base and J by 8 bases, with 14 bases between the two germline ends. Germline lookup yields CDR1 GTSNPN and CDR2 SVGIG (reference sequence). The CDR3 nucleotides are TGTGCCTGGAGTGGGGGGGTACGGTACGGCTACACCTTC. Protein product: CAWSGGVRYGYTF.

The rearrangement joins TRBV11-2 to TRBJ1-2; tentatively, D is TRBD1 (5 bases). From germline, CDR1 is SGHAT and CDR2 FQNNGV. Deletions cut 1 base from V and 6 bases from J, with 24 bases between. CDR3 length: 18 amino acids. In nucleotides, the CDR3 is TGTGCCAGCAGCTTAGGCGGGGACGTAAGATTGAGTTCAGATGGCTACACCTTC. This sequence encodes CASSLGGDVRLSSDGYTF. Full variable domain (rest looked up from reference TRBV11-2 and TRBJ1-2): EAGVAQSPRYKIIEKRQSVAFWCNPISGHATLYWYQQILGQGPKLLIQFQNNGVVDDSQLPKDRFSAERLKGVDSTLKIQPAKLEDSAVYLCASSLGGDVRLSSDGYTFGSGTRLTVV.